This T cell receptor beta chain came from a study of cytomegalovirus exposure and HLA in healthy donors. Study-wide findings and caveats: There were under 200 TCR beta chains listed as cytomegalovirus-associated.

Profiling relied on immunoSEQ multiplex PCR, and the TCRdb table lists in-frame clones only, not all of them. The data show 190,000 or so clones, 65% to 90% seen once. Comment on this clone: Its antigen is undetermined.

The V gene lost 7 bases and the J gene lost 4 bases, with 15 bases spanning the gap. The CDR3 loop spans 14 amino acids. Germline CDR1 SGHVS, CDR2 FNYEAQ. This chain connects TRBV7-6 to TRBJ2-3; weak D call: TRBD2 (6 bases). Sequencing input: PBMCs. The sequence was collected from a young woman in good health and CMV-seropositive. As DNA, the CDR3 is TGTGCCAGCAACTCTGGGGACTGGGCAGATACGCAGTATTTT. It codes for CASNSGDWADTQYF.